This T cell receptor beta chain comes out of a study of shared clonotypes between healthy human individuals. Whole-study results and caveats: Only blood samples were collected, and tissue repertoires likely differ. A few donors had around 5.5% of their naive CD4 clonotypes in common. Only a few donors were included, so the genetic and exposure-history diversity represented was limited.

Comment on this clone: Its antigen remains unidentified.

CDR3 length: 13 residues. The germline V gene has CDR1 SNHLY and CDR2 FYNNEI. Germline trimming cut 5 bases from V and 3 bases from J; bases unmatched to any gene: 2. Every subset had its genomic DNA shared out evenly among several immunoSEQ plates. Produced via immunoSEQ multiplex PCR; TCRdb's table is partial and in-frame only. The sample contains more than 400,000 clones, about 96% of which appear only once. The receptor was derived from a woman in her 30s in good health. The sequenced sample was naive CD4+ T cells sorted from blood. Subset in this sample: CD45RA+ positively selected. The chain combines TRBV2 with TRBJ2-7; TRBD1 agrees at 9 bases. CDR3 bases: TGTGCCAGCAGTAGGACAGGGGTCTACGAGCAGTACTTC. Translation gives CASSRTGVYEQYF.